This T cell receptor (beta chain) was found in a study of post-analysis software for immune sequencing data. Looking at the study overall: Disease courses included relapsing-remitting, secondary progressive and progressive-relapsing multiple sclerosis.

General study results and limits: Significantly decreased normalized Chao1 diversity was recorded for multiple sclerosis patients relative to controls. In patients, TRBV5-6, TRBV5-1 and TRBV20-1 belonged to four or five TRBV segments found more frequently than in controls.

Per the germline V gene, CDR1 is DFQATT and CDR2 is SNEGSKA (reference sequence). Germline trimming cut 4 bases from V and 5 bases from J; bases unmatched to any gene: 4. The CDR3 contains 13 residues. Comment on this clonotype: Antigen unknown.

Unique molecular identifiers were present in the TCR beta cDNA libraries. Input amounts of roughly 0.85 to 11 million T cells were used. These gave 500,000 or so cDNA molecules, so each molecule approximated one T cell. MiXCR, applied by TCRdb to the PCR reads, yields one record per CDR3 protein. The sample holds approximately 660,000 distinct CDR3 sequences, roughly three fifths seen once. What was sequenced was blood. The chain links TRBV20-1 to TRBJ2-3; 9 bases are shared with TRBD1. This sequence was found in a girl aged 2 to 9 with multiple sclerosis. In DNA form, the CDR3 reads TGCAGTGCTACCACAGGGGGCGTAGATACGCAGTATTTT. It specifies CSATTGGVDTQYF.